Listed here are 3 T cell receptor beta chains from one sample, sequenced in a study of T cell changes during pregnancy in multiple sclerosis. The data were produced by immunoSEQ multiplex PCR, yet TCRdb's version contains in-frame clones alone and is incomplete. The sample has fewer than 90,000 clones; around 94% are singletons. Sequences were derived from peripheral blood, sampled after pregnancy. These TCRs come from a female donor in good health, enrolled as a control in a pregnancy study.

V gene TRBV7-6 combines with J gene TRBJ2-5; D remains ambiguous. Germline loops: CDR1 SGHVS, CDR2 FNYEAQ. V dropped 5 bases and J dropped 1 base, with 8 bases sitting between them. The CDR3 length is 13 residues. The CDR3 DNA sequence: TGTGCCAGCAGCCCCCAGATCCAAGAGACCCAGTACTTC. It encodes CASSPQIQETQYF.

The chain carries TRBV5-1 and TRBJ2-3, with TRBD2 matching 14 bases. V shed 4 bases and J 4 bases; nucleotides not matched to a gene: 5. The CDR3 has 16 residues. CDR1 is SGHRS and CDR2 is YFSETQ in the germline V gene. The DNA for the CDR3 is TGCGCCAGCAGCGCGACTAGCGGGAGGGTGCCAGATACGCAGTATTTT. Protein: CASSATSGRVPDTQYF.

This chain connects TRBV7-2 to TRBJ2-7; D is unclear. The V end was cut by 1 base, the J end by 2 bases, with 9 bases between. CDR3 length equals 14 residues. Germline CDR1 reads SGHTA; CDR2 reads FQGNSA. The DNA of the CDR3 is TGTGCCAGCAGCTTAGACCGGTATACCTACGAGCAGTACTTC. It yields the protein CASSLDRYTYEQYF.